This T cell receptor beta chain was found in a study of cytomegalovirus exposure and HLA in healthy donors. Study observations and caveats: The study recorded 160 or so TCR beta chains that were cytomegalovirus-associated. Solely CMV serostatus was available to characterize immune exposure. For most subjects, TCR beta sequences were reported to predict HLA-A and HLA-B alleles with accuracy. Among the CMV-associated chains, three were confirmed in vitro as specific for CMV antigens.

This clone was seen more than once but under ten times. The antigen is undetermined. The PCR was carried out with 60 Vbeta primers and 13 Jbeta primers. The protocol was immunoSEQ multiplex PCR, while the TCRdb copy is restricted to in-frame clones and leaves out a portion. The sample yields 100,000 or so clones, around 63% seen once. V was shortened by 2 bases and J by 5 bases, with 9 bases between the two germline ends. Per germline, CDR1 MNHNS and CDR2 SASEGT. This CDR3 region has 13 residues. This TCR derives from a man between 25 and 39 years old in good health and CMV-seronegative. Sequencing was performed on PBMCs. The chain links TRBV6-1 to TRBJ1-2; no definite D call. CDR3 nucleotide sequence: TGTGCCAGCAGTGAATCGGAGGGTTATGGCTACACCTTC. It codes for CASSESEGYGYTF.